This T cell receptor (beta chain) was profiled in a study of beta chain features in type 1 diabetes. Whole-study results and caveats: Possibly, sequencing cDNA over-represented cells that had high TCR expression levels. VDJ junctions from patients with type 1 diabetes contained fewer insertions and more deletions.

This clone has more than one count but fewer than ten. Its antigen is undetermined. The sequenced template was cDNA made from the entire isolated RNA. Sequenced by immunoSEQ multiplex PCR; TCRdb stores in-frame clones only, minus some. The table lists over 700,000 clones, around a sixth of them singletons, with about 0.02% in the top ten. CDR3 length: 15 amino acids. From germline, CDR1 is SGHTA and CDR2 FQGTGA. V dropped 1 base and J dropped 4 bases, with 14 bases sitting between them. The sequencing sample was made of naive CD4+ T cells from blood. The receptor's source is a woman between 18 and 29 years old in good health. The genes are TRBV7-3 and TRBJ2-7, with D perhaps matching TRBD2 (6 bases). CDR3 nucleotide sequence: TGTGCCAGCAGCTTAAGTTCGGGACTCGGATACGAGCAGTACTTC. It is translated as CASSLSSGLGYEQYF. The full variable domain, its missing parts supplied by reference TRBV7-3 and TRBJ2-7, is GAGVSQTPSNKVTEKGKYVELRCDPISGHTALYWYRQSLGQGPEFLIYFQGTGAADDSGLPNDRFFAVRPEGSVSTLKIQRTERGDSAVYLCASSLSSGLGYEQYFGPGTRLTVT.